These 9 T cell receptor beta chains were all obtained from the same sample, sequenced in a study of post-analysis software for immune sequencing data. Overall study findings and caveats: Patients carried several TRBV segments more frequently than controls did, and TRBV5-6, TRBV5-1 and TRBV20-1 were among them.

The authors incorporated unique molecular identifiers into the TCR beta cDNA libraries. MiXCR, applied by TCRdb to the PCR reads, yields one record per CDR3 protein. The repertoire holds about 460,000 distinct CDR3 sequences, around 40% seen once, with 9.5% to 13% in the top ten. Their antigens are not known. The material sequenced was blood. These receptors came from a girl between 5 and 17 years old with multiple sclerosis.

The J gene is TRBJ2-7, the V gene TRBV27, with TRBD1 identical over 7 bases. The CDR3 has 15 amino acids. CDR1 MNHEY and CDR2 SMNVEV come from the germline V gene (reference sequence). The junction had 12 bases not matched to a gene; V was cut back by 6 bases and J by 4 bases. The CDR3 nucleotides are TGTGCCAGCAGGGACAAACAGGGGATCGGGTACGAGCAGTACTTC. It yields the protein CASRDKQGIGYEQYF.

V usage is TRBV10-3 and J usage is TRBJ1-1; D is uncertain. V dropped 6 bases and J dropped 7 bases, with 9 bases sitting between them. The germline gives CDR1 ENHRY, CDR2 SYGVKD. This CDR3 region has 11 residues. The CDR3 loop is CAIRAEGEAFF. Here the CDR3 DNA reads TGTGCCATCAGGGCTGAGGGTGAAGCTTTCTTT.

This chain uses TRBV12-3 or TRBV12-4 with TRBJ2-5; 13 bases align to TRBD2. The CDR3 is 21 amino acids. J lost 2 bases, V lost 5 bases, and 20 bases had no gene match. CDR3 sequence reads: CASSPSPYPGLAGDGQETQYF. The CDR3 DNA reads TGTGCCAGCAGTCCAAGTCCTTACCCAGGACTAGCGGGAGATGGGCAAGAGACCCAGTACTTC.

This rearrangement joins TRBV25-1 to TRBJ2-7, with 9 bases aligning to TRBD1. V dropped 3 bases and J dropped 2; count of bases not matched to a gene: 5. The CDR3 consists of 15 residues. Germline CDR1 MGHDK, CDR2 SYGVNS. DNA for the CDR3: TGTGCCAGCAGTGAGGGGACAGGGCCTACCTACGAGCAGTACTTC. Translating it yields CASSEGTGPTYEQYF.

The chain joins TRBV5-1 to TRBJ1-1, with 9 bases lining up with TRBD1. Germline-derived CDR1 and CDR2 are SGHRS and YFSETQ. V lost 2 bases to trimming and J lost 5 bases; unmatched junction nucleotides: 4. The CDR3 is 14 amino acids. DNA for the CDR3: TGCGCCAGCAGCTTAACAGGGGGCCTGACTGAAGCTTTCTTT. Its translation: CASSLTGGLTEAFF.

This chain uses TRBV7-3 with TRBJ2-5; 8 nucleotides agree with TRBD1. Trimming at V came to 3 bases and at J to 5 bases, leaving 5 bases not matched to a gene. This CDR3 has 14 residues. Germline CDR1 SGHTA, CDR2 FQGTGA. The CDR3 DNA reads TGTGCCAGCAGCTTCCAGGGGGCAACGGAGACCCAGTACTTC. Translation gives CASSFQGATETQYF.

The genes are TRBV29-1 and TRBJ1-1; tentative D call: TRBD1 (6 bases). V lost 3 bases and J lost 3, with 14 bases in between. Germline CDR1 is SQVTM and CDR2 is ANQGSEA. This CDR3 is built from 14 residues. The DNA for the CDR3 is TGCAGCGTTGATAGAGGGGGGGGGGACACTGAAGCTTTCTTT. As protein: CSVDRGGGDTEAFF.

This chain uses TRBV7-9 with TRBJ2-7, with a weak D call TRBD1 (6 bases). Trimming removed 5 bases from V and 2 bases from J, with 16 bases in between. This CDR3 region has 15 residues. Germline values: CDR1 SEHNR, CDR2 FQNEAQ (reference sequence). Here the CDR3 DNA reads TGTGCCAGCAGCCAAACAGGGAATGTTCCCTACGAGCAGTACTTC. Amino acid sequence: CASSQTGNVPYEQYF. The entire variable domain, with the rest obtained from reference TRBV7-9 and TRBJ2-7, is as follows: DTGVSQNPRHKITKRGQNVTFRCDPISEHNRLYWYRQTLGQGPEFLTYFQNEAQLEKSRLLSDRFSAERPKGSFSTLEIQRTEQGDSAMYLCASSQTGNVPYEQYFGPGTRLTVT.

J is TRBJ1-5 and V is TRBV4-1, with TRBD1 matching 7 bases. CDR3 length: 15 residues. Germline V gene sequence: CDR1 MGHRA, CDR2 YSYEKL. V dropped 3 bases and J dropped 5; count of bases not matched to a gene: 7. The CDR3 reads CASSQIRDSYQPQHF. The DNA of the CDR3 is TGCGCCAGCAGCCAGATCCGGGACAGCTATCAGCCCCAGCATTTT.